Following are 4 T cell receptor beta chains from one sample sequenced in a study of T cell clonality in common variable immunodeficiency. Only in-frame clones appear in the TCRdb table, and some are missing; sequencing was by immunoSEQ multiplex PCR. The sample was found to contain about 40,000 clones, and every one recurs. Input material: peripheral blood mononuclear cells. The receptors were sampled from a person between 18 and 75 years old in good health.

This clone appeared many times. The read ends 3 residues early relative to the CDR3; the germline J gene fills the gap. The chain links TRBV7-8 to TRBJ2-1, with TRBD1 matching over 7 bases. CDR3 length: 12 amino acids. In germline, CDR1 is SGHVS, CDR2 FQNEAQ. Trimming at V came to 7 bases and at J to 9 bases, leaving 6 bases not matched to a gene. The chain's CDR3 is CASTTQGIEQFF. The covered CDR3 bases are TGTGCCAGCACCACACAGGGGATTGAG. The whole variable domain, filled in from reference TRBV7-8 and TRBJ2-1, reads GAGVSQSPRYKVAKRGQDVALRCDPISGHVSLFWYQQALGQGPEFLTYFQNEAQLDKSGLPSDRFFAERPEGSVSTLKIQRTQQEDSAVYLCASTTQGIEQFFGPGTRLTVL.

The table lists this clone with many counts. The read terminates 3 residues before the CDR3 end, so the remaining end is supplied by the germline J gene. The J gene is TRBJ2-2, the V gene TRBV20-1, with 7 bases that match TRBD2. CDR3 size: 17 residues. CDR1 is DFQATT, CDR2 SNEGSKA, per germline (reference sequence). With V trimmed by 7 bases and J by 0 bases, 14 bases remained unmatched. CDR3 sequence reads: CSVLHTRGSANTGELFF. The sequenced part of the CDR3 DNA is TGCAGTGTCCTACATACGCGGGGGAGCGCGAACACCGGGGAG.

This clone was detected only a few times. The CDR3 extends 3 residues past the end of the read, so its final part is completed from the germline J gene. The chain combines TRBV19 with TRBJ2-2, with D perhaps TRBD1 (5 bases). Looked up from germline, CDR1 is LNHDA and CDR2 is SQIVND (reference sequence). The CDR3 spans 15 residues. The CDR3 DNA, read in part, is TGTGCCAGTAGTCCAGCCGGATCTGGGGCCAACGTG. Protein sequence: CASSPAGSGANV. The whole CDR3 is CASSPAGSGANVLFF. Combining the CDR3 with reference TRBV19 and TRBJ2-2 gives the whole variable domain DGGITQSPKYLFRKEGQNVTLSCEQNLNHDAMYWYRQDPGQGLRLIYYSQIVNDFQKGDIAEGYSVSREKKESFPLTVTSAQKNPTAFYLCASSPAGSGANVLFFGEGSRLTVL.

This clone has at least ten counts. The read finishes 3 residues shy of the CDR3 end, and the germline J gene is used to complete it. This chain links TRBV2 with TRBJ1-2; 9 bases match TRBD1. The ends lost 6 bases at V and 5 bases at J; junction bases unmatched: 4. The CDR3 sequence is 13 residues long. CDR1 and CDR2 (germline): SNHLY, FYNNEI. The DNA read from the CDR3 is TGTGCCAGCAGACTGACAGGGGGATATGGC. Its protein is CASRLTGGYG. The CDR3 in full is CASRLTGGYGYTF.